These 7 T cell receptor beta chains were sequenced from one sample in a study of T cell responses to AZD1222 COVID-19 vaccine (dated by TCRdb to the early 2020s). The time point label on this specimen signifies: baseline before first vaccination. Library generation was performed with the immunoSEQ multiplex PCR assay. Not all clones reach the TCRdb copy of this immuneACCESS table, which keeps in-frame sequences only. Checked studies attribute under half of the gap to unresolved V genes and leave the rest unexplained. In all, the sample holds roughly 130,000 clones, and about 92% of those were seen once. The ten largest clones take up around 3.2% of the sample. Specimen: peripheral blood, collected on day 0 of AZD1222 vaccination. Source of these receptors: an adult in good health.

V is TRBV5-4 and J is TRBJ2-7; TRBD1 might be the D (5 bases). This CDR3 contains 15 residues. V lost 4 bases and J lost 2, with 16 bases in between. Germline CDR1 is SGHNT and CDR2 is YYREEE (reference sequence). In DNA form, the CDR3 reads TGTGCCAGCAGCCCTCGGGCAGGGAAAACCTACGAGCAGTACTTC. Translating it yields CASSPRAGKTYEQYF.

The rearrangement links TRBV27 to TRBJ2-5, with 8 bases aligning to TRBD1. There are 14 residues in the CDR3. Looked up from germline, CDR1 is MNHEY and CDR2 is SMNVEV (reference sequence). V lost 6 bases, J lost 4 bases, and 7 bases stayed unmatched. The CDR3 here is CASRDLDRGETQYF. The CDR3 bases are TGTGCCAGCAGAGACCTCGACAGGGGAGAGACCCAGTACTTC.

The chain links TRBV5-5 to TRBJ2-3, with 10 bases lining up with TRBD2. V trimming: 7 bases; J trimming: 3 bases; junction bases outside the gene matches: 11. The CDR3 runs to 16 residues. CDR1 and CDR2 from the germline V gene are SGHKS and YYEKEE (reference sequence). The CDR3 loop is CASWSGAGGPTDTQYF. The CDR3 DNA is TGTGCCAGCTGGAGTGGAGCGGGAGGGCCAACAGATACGCAGTATTTT.

The chain joins TRBV3-1 (or the pseudogene TRBV3-2) to TRBJ1-2, with D possibly matching TRBD1 (6 bases). Germline CDR1 reads LGHDT; CDR2 reads YNNKEL (reference sequence). V dropped 4 bases and J dropped 6 bases, with 18 bases sitting between them. The length of the CDR3 is 15 residues. The CDR3 sequence is CASSPWGQEADGYTF. The CDR3 DNA follows: TGTGCCAGCAGCCCATGGGGGCAGGAAGCAGATGGCTACACCTTC.

The rearrangement joins TRBV3-1 (or the pseudogene TRBV3-2) to TRBJ1-4, with 7 bases fitting TRBD1. The CDR3 is made up of 14 amino acids. Germline V gives CDR1 LGHDT, CDR2 YNNKEL (reference sequence). Trimming took 10 bases from V and 10 from J; bases not matched to a gene: 15. The CDR3: CATSDITGVGKLFF. The CDR3 nucleotides are TGTGCCACCTCAGACATCACAGGGGTCGGAAAACTGTTTTTT.

This chain uses TRBV19 with TRBJ2-1, with 8 bases that match TRBD1. The germline V gene has CDR1 LNHDA and CDR2 SQIVND (reference sequence). This CDR3 is built from 15 residues. Germline trimming cut 9 bases from V and 6 bases from J; bases unmatched to any gene: 13. As DNA, the CDR3 is TGTGCCAGCTCTCCGGTTAGACAGGGGCGCAATGAGCAGTTCTTC. It yields the protein CASSPVRQGRNEQFF.

The J gene is TRBJ1-2, the V gene TRBV28; 9 bases line up with TRBD1. Germline V gives CDR1 MDHEN, CDR2 SYDVKM. The CDR3 totals 14 residues. The J segment lost 4 bases and the V segment lost 10 bases, leaving 10 bases of the junction unmatched. DNA for the CDR3: TGTGCCACCTCGGGACAGGGACCAGTCTATGGCTACACCTTC. Residues: CATSGQGPVYGYTF.